This T cell receptor (beta chain) was sequenced during a study of identical twins. The study's findings and limits: It was out-of-frame TCR alpha sharing in monozygotic twins that models underestimated.

In the case of this clonotype: Its antigen is not identified.

With template switching, a universal primer site was added, and the cDNA carried unique molecular identifiers. Each CDR3 protein gets one entry after TCRdb re-called the 5' RACE reads with MiXCR. The sample includes hundreds of thousands of distinct CDR3 sequences, around 6.1% of them seen just once. With 0 bases clipped from V and 1 base from J, the junction kept 6 bases outside the gene matches. The V gene's germline CDR1 is SGHRS and CDR2 YFSETQ. The CDR3 sequence is 18 residues long. Among all donors, each was a healthy Caucasian. The sample taken for sequencing was naive T cells sorted from blood. The rearrangement joins TRBV5-1 to TRBJ2-3; 12 bases map to TRBD2. The sequence derives from a man aged 18 to 29 in good health. Here the CDR3 DNA reads TGCGCCAGCAGCTTGGGACTAGCGGGAGTTGGAGGCACAGATACGCAGTATTTT. It yields the protein CASSLGLAGVGGTDTQYF.